A single sample gave rise to the 2 T cell receptor beta chains below, sequenced in a study of cytomegalovirus exposure and HLA in healthy donors. PCR involved 60 Vbeta and 13 Jbeta primers. TCRdb keeps only in-frame clones here, not all; method: immunoSEQ multiplex PCR. This repertoire shows more than 250,000 clones, about 90% found once; its top ten account for about 2%. Sequenced sample: PBMCs. The receptors derive from a woman aged 18-29 years in good health and CMV-seronegative.

In this sample, this clone turned up a few times. This sequence joins TRBV10-3 and TRBJ2-5; 8 bases map to TRBD2. The V segment lost 6 bases and the J segment 11 bases; nucleotides outside the gene matches: 11. This CDR3 is 13 amino acids long. Germline loops: CDR1 ENHRY, CDR2 SYGVKD. In nucleotides, the CDR3 is TGTGCCATCAGGGGACTAGATTCGGTTGAGCAGTACTTC. Protein product: CAIRGLDSVEQYF.

With regard to this clone: One junction end does not reproduce the germline sequence, and a read error may be involved. CDR3 nucleotides: TGTTCCAGCAGCTTAGAACCCCGGCAAGAGACCCAGTACTTC. As protein: CSSSLEPRQETQYF. V and J are TRBV7-9 and TRBJ2-5; D unresolved. Germline lookup yields CDR1 SEHNR and CDR2 FQNEAQ (reference sequence). This CDR3 comprises 14 residues. Supplemented by reference TRBV7-9 and TRBJ2-5, the full variable domain reads DTGVSQNPRHKITKRGQNVTFRCDPISEHNRLYWYRQTLGQGPEFLTYFQNEAQLEKSRLLSDRFSAERPKGSFSTLEIQRTEQGDSAMYLCSSSLEPRQETQYFGPGTRLLVL.